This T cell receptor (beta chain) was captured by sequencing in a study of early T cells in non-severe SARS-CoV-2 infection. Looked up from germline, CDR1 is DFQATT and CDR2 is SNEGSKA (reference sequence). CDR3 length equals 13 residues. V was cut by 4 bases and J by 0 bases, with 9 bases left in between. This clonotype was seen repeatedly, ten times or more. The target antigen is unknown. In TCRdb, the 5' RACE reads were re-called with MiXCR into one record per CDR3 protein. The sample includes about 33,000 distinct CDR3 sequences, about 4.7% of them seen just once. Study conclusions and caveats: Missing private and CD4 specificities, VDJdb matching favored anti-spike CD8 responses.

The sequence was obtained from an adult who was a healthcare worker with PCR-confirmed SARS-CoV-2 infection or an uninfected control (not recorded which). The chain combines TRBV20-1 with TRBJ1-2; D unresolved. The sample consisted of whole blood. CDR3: CSATELTNYGYTF. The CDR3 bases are TGCAGTGCTACCGAGCTAACTAACTATGGCTACACCTTC.